The clone carrying this T cell receptor (beta chain) was seen a handful of times. No antigen is known for it. Via MiXCR, TCRdb re-called the 5' RACE reads, giving one row per CDR3 protein. The sample records approximately 510,000 distinct CDR3 sequences, just over 20% being singletons. V gave up 0 bases and J gave up 8 bases; unmatched junction bases: 4. Germline V gives CDR1 SGHRS, CDR2 YFSETQ. The CDR3 totals 16 residues. This sample is part of a study of T cells after yellow fever vaccination. Study information: Any fraction with a low cell number was prepared using SMART-Seq v4 Ultra Low Input. Study observations and caveats: Repertoires obtained by FACS sorting could include abundant clonotypes that entered as contaminants from the bulk population. Detected again after the booster were most primary-vaccination clones, at 95% to 98% CD4 and approximately 90% CD8.

The receptor comes from a man aged 18 to 30 who received the YFV17D yellow fever vaccine. Sequencing used PBMCs, obtained less than 25 days after the first yellow fever vaccination. This sequence joins TRBV5-1 and TRBJ2-1, with 14 bases aligning to TRBD2. The CDR3 here is CASSLGLAGGLDEQFF. In DNA form, the CDR3 reads TGCGCCAGCAGCTTGGGACTAGCGGGGGGGCTCGATGAGCAGTTCTTC.